The 15 T cell receptor beta chains given below trace back to one sample, sequenced in a study of T cells in localized non-small cell lung cancer. Sequencing was performed with immunoSEQ multiplex PCR; in TCRdb, only in-frame clones are kept and a portion is missing. The sample carries fewer than 40,000 clones, just under 80% recorded once. The input for sequencing was peripheral blood, taken before any cancer treatment. Receptors originate from a male donor older than 55 with stage II squamous cell lung carcinoma.

The J gene is TRBJ2-3, the V gene TRBV4-1; D is unresolved. The CDR3 covers 15 residues. With 0 bases removed from V and 5 bases from J, the gap between germline ends came to 12 bases. The V gene's germline CDR1 is MGHRA and CDR2 YSYEKL. The CDR3, as DNA: TGCGCCAGCAGCCAAGACTACCGACGGCTAGATACGCAGTATTTT. Amino acids: CASSQDYRRLDTQYF.

V and J are TRBV29-1 and TRBJ1-5, with 9 positions matching TRBD1. This CDR3 has 13 amino acids. V dropped 6 bases and J dropped 1; count of bases not matched to a gene: 1. CDR1 SQVTM and CDR2 ANQGSEA come from the germline V gene. CDR3 sequence: CSVGQGSNQPQHF. In DNA, the CDR3 is TGCAGCGTCGGACAGGGGAGCAATCAGCCCCAGCATTTT. The whole variable domain, filled in from reference TRBV29-1 and TRBJ1-5, reads SAVISQKPSRDICQRGTSLTIQCQVDSQVTMMFWYRQQPGQSLTLIATANQGSEATYESGFVIDKFPISRPNLTFSTLTVSNMSPEDSSIYLCSVGQGSNQPQHFGDGTRLSIL.

The chain couples TRBV29-1 to TRBJ2-5, with 13 nucleotides matching TRBD2. CDR3 size: 14 residues. The ends lost 4 bases at V and 5 bases at J; junction bases unmatched: 4. Germline V lookup: CDR1 SQVTM, CDR2 ANQGSEA. CDR3: CSVGTSGSRETQYF. The CDR3 DNA reads TGCAGCGTTGGGACTAGCGGGAGTCGTGAGACCCAGTACTTC.

This chain uses TRBV27 with TRBJ2-7; 8 nucleotides line up with TRBD2. The germline gives CDR1 MNHEY, CDR2 SMNVEV (reference sequence). The V and J ends lost 0 bases and 4 bases, in that order; junction bases with no gene match: 8. The CDR3 length is 16 residues. The CDR3 coding sequence is TGTGCCAGCAGTTTATCTCGCCGCGGGAGGAGGTACGAGCAGTACTTC. Translation: CASSLSRRGRRYEQYF.

This clone has only a few counts. The gene calls are TRBV27 and TRBJ1-5; D uncertain. CDR3 length equals 15 residues. Per germline, CDR1 MNHEY and CDR2 SMNVEV (reference sequence). With 1 base removed from V and 4 bases from J, the gap between germline ends came to 11 bases. Here the CDR3 reads CASSLWQNRNQPQHF. The CDR3 DNA sequence: TGTGCCAGCAGTTTATGGCAAAATCGGAATCAGCCCCAGCATTTT.

This clone was recorded once. This chain uses TRBV7-3 with TRBJ1-1; unclear D gene. This CDR3 region has 12 residues. Germline lookup yields CDR1 SGHTA and CDR2 FQGTGA. The V gene lost 3 bases and the J gene lost 8 bases, with 10 bases spanning the gap. This CDR3 reads CASSFGGFEAFF. For the CDR3, the DNA is TGTGCCAGCAGCTTCGGAGGGTTCGAAGCTTTCTTT.

The J gene is TRBJ1-3, the V gene TRBV30; the D gene is possibly TRBD1 (6 bases). V lost 3 bases and J 4 bases, leaving 22 bases between the germline ends. This CDR3 contains 17 residues. Germline CDR1 and CDR2: GTSNPN and SVGIG (reference sequence). CDR3 bases: TGTGCCTGGAGCCGAAGCCCCCCGGGGGCGAAGGGAAACACCATATATTTT. It specifies CAWSRSPPGAKGNTIYF.

This clone was seen a single time. The J gene is TRBJ2-7, the V gene TRBV18; 9 bases align to TRBD2. The germline V gene encodes CDR1 KGHSH and CDR2 LQKENI. Trimming took 3 bases from V and 2 from J; bases not matched to a gene: 8. The CDR3 extends over 16 amino acids. CDR3 loop: CASSPRQASGAYEQYF. CDR3 DNA sequence: TGTGCCAGCTCACCCCGGCAGGCTAGCGGGGCCTACGAGCAGTACTTC.

The gene calls are TRBV7-7 and TRBJ2-5, with D perhaps matching TRBD2 (6 bases). This CDR3 region has 12 residues. The germline gives CDR1 SSHAT, CDR2 FNYEAQ (reference sequence). CDR3 bases: TGTGCTAGCGGTTCGGGTACAGAGACCCAGTACTTC. It is translated as CASGSGTETQYF.

This clone was picked up many times. The V and J genes are TRBV5-1 and TRBJ2-5; tentatively, D is TRBD1 or TRBD2 (6 bases each). The CDR3 covers 14 residues. V was cut by 7 bases and J by 3 bases, with 16 bases left in between. Germline V gene sequence: CDR1 SGHRS, CDR2 YFSETQ. CDR3 DNA: TGCGCCAGCCGCCGCGGGACACAAGAAGAGACCCAGTACTTC. This gives the protein CASRRGTQEETQYF.

This clone was observed a single time. The rearrangement joins TRBV14 to TRBJ2-1; D not certain. V was cut by 1 base and J by 6 bases, with 19 bases left in between. The CDR3 contains 17 residues. Germline assignment: CDR1 SGHDN and CDR2 FVKESK. CDR3 bases: TGTGCCAGCAGCCAAGGCCCTTTGGTCGGATCAGTCAATGAGCAGTTCTTC. Residues: CASSQGPLVGSVNEQFF.

J is TRBJ1-6 and V is TRBV2, with 9 bases fitting TRBD1. With 7 bases clipped from V and 8 bases from J, the junction kept 6 bases outside the gene matches. The CDR3 covers 14 residues. Germline V lookup: CDR1 SNHLY, CDR2 FYNNEI. CDR3: CASIVDRGDSPLHF. For the CDR3, the DNA is TGTGCCAGCATCGTGGACAGGGGTGATTCACCCCTCCACTTT. Supplemented by reference TRBV2 and TRBJ1-6, the full variable domain reads EPEVTQTPSHQVTQMGQEVILRCVPISNHLYFYWYRQILGQKVEFLVSFYNNEISEKSEIFDDQFSVERPDGSNFTLKIRSTKLEDSAMYFCASIVDRGDSPLHFGNGTRLTVT.

The chain combines TRBV19 with TRBJ1-1; maybe TRBD1 (5 bases). The CDR3 totals 13 residues. The germline V gene has CDR1 LNHDA and CDR2 SQIVND (reference sequence). The V end lost 6 bases, the J end lost 0 bases, and 8 bases lay between the germline ends. CDR3 DNA sequence: TGTGCCAGTAGCTCAGGGATGAACACTGAAGCTTTCTTT. Its protein product is CASSSGMNTEAFF.

V gene TRBV5-1 combines with J gene TRBJ1-5, with unresolved D. Germline lookup yields CDR1 SGHRS and CDR2 YFSETQ. CDR3 length: 14 amino acids. The V and J ends lost 0 bases and 2 bases respectively, with 6 bases between them. The CDR3: CASSLESRNQPQHF. DNA of the CDR3: TGCGCCAGCAGCTTGGAGAGTCGCAATCAGCCCCAGCATTTT.

V usage is TRBV2 and J usage is TRBJ2-3; TRBD2 matches at 7 bases. CDR1 and CDR2 (germline): SNHLY, FYNNEI. The V gene end was trimmed by 9 bases and the J gene end by 2 bases; junction bases not matched to a gene: 23. The CDR3 totals 19 residues. CDR3 bases: TGTGCCAGGGAACGACTTGCTAGCGGACCTAGCTTTTACACAGATACGCAGTATTTT. Its protein product is CARERLASGPSFYTDTQYF.